This T cell receptor beta chain appears in the sequencing data of a study of blood T cell repertoires in COVID-19. Trimming cost V 4 bases and J 5 bases; bases outside gene matches: 4. Per the germline V gene, CDR1 is KGHSH and CDR2 is LQKENI. The CDR3 has 14 residues. Produced via immunoSEQ multiplex PCR; TCRdb's table is partial and in-frame only. The sample shows around 200,000 clones, 80% to 85% of them seen only once. The chain is built from TRBV18 and TRBJ1-4; 7 positions match TRBD1. This TCR derives from a man aged 50 to 60 with active or convalescent COVID-19. The sequenced sample consisted of peripheral blood. The CDR3 sequence is CASSLRQGNEKLFF. The CDR3 nucleotides read TGTGCCAGCTCACTTCGACAGGGAAATGAAAAACTGTTTTTT.